A selection of T cell receptor beta chains follows, all from one sample in a study of vaccination effects on CD4 cells after COVID-19. Assay used: immunoSEQ multiplex PCR; TCRdb lists only in-frame clones, some missing. The sample includes tens of thousands of clones, around 70% of them seen just once. These receptors' targets are unknown. Sequenced here: CD4+ T cells from PBMCs cultured with HCoV-229E spike peptides, sampled before COVID-19 vaccination. These receptors originate from a human donor who received a COVID-19 vaccine. Each CDR3 is given with its conserved first and last residue. D genes are given only for firm matches. Clone size appears in some rows only: once, few, many, or a class for an expanded clone.

V gene	D gene	clone size	J gene	CDR3 protein	CDR3 DNA
TRBV2	-	-	TRBJ1-3	CASSEFRQEIISGNTIYF	TGTGCCAGCAGTGAATTTCGGCAGGAGATCATCTCTGGAAACACCATATATTTT
TRBV19	-	-	TRBJ2-3	CASSIGGQVTDTQYF	TGTGCCAGTAGTATAGGCGGCCAGGTTACAGATACGCAGTATTTT
TRBV6-6	-	-	TRBJ2-4	CASSVIRVNIQYF	TGTGCCAGCAGTGTCATTCGAGTAAACATTCAGTACTTC
TRBV3-1/TRBV3-2	TRBD1	-	TRBJ2-1	CASSQAGTDYNEQFF	TGTGCCAGCAGCCAAGCCGGGACAGACTACAATGAGCAGTTCTTC
TRBV5-4	-	once	TRBJ1-2	CASSASTGNYGYTF	TGTGCCAGCAGCGCAAGTACGGGGAACTATGGCTACACCTTC
TRBV4-2	TRBD1	-	TRBJ1-1	CASSPYPGQGRPLNTEAFF	TGTGCCAGCAGCCCTTATCCGGGACAGGGTAGGCCCTTGAACACTGAAGCTTTCTTT
TRBV7-6	-	few	TRBJ1-1	CASSASVGTEAFF	TGTGCCAGCAGCGCATCTGTGGGGACTGAAGCTTTCTTT
TRBV6-2/TRBV6-3	TRBD2	-	TRBJ2-7	CASSSGTSGRSFSYEQYF	TGTGCCAGCAGTTCCGGGACTAGCGGGAGGTCCTTCTCCTACGAGCAGTACTTC
TRBV5-4	-	-	TRBJ2-1	CASSPPRPRDEQFF	TGTGCCAGCAGCCCCCCTCGGCCGAGAGATGAGCAGTTCTTC
TRBV30	TRBD2	-	TRBJ2-5	CAWSVRGEETQYF	TGTGCCTGGAGTGTTCGGGGGGAAGAGACCCAGTACTTC
TRBV6-5	-	-	TRBJ2-1	CATRADYNEQFF	TGTGCCACCCGTGCAGACTACAATGAGCAGTTCTTC
TRBV27	-	-	TRBJ1-4	CASSPRGEKLFF	TGTGCCAGCAGCCCCAGAGGAGAAAAACTGTTTTTT
TRBV15	-	-	TRBJ2-7	CATSRGGFYEQYF	TGTGCCACCAGCAGAGGGGGGTTCTACGAGCAGTACTTC
TRBV19	-	-	TRBJ1-2	CASSTVSGVLNYGYTF	TGTGCCAGTAGTACCGTCTCGGGAGTTTTAAACTATGGCTACACCTTC
TRBV27	-	-	TRBJ2-7	CASKPNAVGSYEQYF	TGTGCCAGCAAACCAAATGCGGTGGGCTCCTACGAGCAGTACTTC
TRBV5-1	-	-	TRBJ1-5	CASSTGTPNQPQHF	TGCGCCAGCAGCACTGGGACACCTAATCAGCCCCAGCATTTT
TRBV6-5	-	-	TRBJ1-2	CASEPGGGNYGYTF	TGTGCCAGCGAGCCGGGAGGGGGGAACTATGGCTACACCTTC
TRBV6-1	-	-	TRBJ2-5	CASSEDRVMETQYF	TGTGCCAGCAGTGAAGACAGGGTCATGGAGACCCAGTACTTC
TRBV19	-	-	TRBJ2-5	CASSIQETQYF	TGTGCCAGTAGTATTCAAGAGACCCAGTACTTC
TRBV10-1	-	few	TRBJ1-1	CASSEENTGRTEAFF	TGCGCCAGCAGTGAGGAGAATACAGGGCGCACTGAAGCTTTCTTT
TRBV6-1	-	-	TRBJ1-3	CASSDQVEAGNTIYF	TGTGCCAGCAGTGATCAGGTAGAAGCTGGAAACACCATATATTTT
TRBV24-1	TRBD1	-	TRBJ1-2	CATEGRGDSNYGYTF	TGTGCCACCGAGGGTCGTGGGGACAGCAACTATGGCTACACCTTC
TRBV6-1	-	-	TRBJ1-4	CASSEGQGVNEKLFF	TGTGCCAGCAGTGAAGGGCAGGGCGTTAATGAAAAACTGTTTTTT
TRBV14	TRBD1	few	TRBJ2-2	CASSRRQGAAGELFF	TGTGCCAGCAGCCGGCGACAGGGGGCCGCCGGGGAGCTGTTTTTT
TRBV7-6	-	-	TRBJ1-6	CASSLAIAAANSPLHF	TGTGCCAGCAGCTTAGCAATTGCGGCGGCAAATTCACCCCTCCACTTT
TRBV10-3	-	few	TRBJ2-6	CAAWGESGANVLTF	TGTGCCGCGTGGGGGGAGTCTGGGGCCAACGTCCTGACTTTC
TRBV12-3/TRBV12-4	-	-	TRBJ1-6	CASSLIQDSPLHF	TGTGCCAGCAGCTTGATACAAGATTCACCCCTCCACTTT
TRBV19	TRBD1	-	TRBJ2-1	CASSSRKIPTTGEVTYNEQFF	TGTGCCAGTAGTAGCCGAAAAATCCCCACTACAGGGGAAGTGACCTACAATGAGCAGTTCTTC
TRBV7-2	-	once	TRBJ2-1	CASSLVLEQFF	TGTGCCAGCAGCTTAGTCCTCGAGCAGTTCTTC
TRBV19	-	-	TRBJ1-5	CASSMWGTQNQPQHF	TGTGCCAGTAGTATGTGGGGGACCCAAAATCAGCCCCAGCATTTT
TRBV5-1	TRBD2	-	TRBJ2-3	CASSLAAGIKGTSGNPSTDTQYF	TGCGCCAGCAGCTTGGCCGCAGGGATTAAAGGGACTAGCGGGAACCCTAGCACAGATACGCAGTATTTT
TRBV30	-	-	TRBJ1-5	CAWSPAGVGNQPQHF	TGTGCCTGGAGTCCCGCAGGGGTTGGCAATCAGCCCCAGCATTTT
TRBV6-5	TRBD1	few	TRBJ2-7	CATTGTGSNYEQYF	TGTGCCACCACCGGGACAGGGAGCAACTACGAGCAGTACTTC
TRBV10-3	-	once	TRBJ1-5	CAISESSGRSNQPQHF	TGTGCCATCAGTGAGTCTTCGGGGCGAAGCAATCAGCCCCAGCATTTT
TRBV25-1	TRBD1	-	TRBJ1-2	CASARTGSNYGYTF	TGTGCCAGCGCCCGGACAGGTTCAAACTATGGCTACACCTTC
TRBV2	TRBD1	-	TRBJ2-5	CASSTRTGSQETQYF	TGTGCCAGCAGTACTAGGACAGGGTCCCAAGAGACCCAGTACTTC
TRBV5-4	TRBD1	-	TRBJ2-7	CASSHGQGGEQYF	TGTGCCAGCAGTCACGGACAGGGTGGGGAGCAGTACTTC
TRBV9	-	-	TRBJ1-2	CASSVDTNGYTF	TGTGCCAGCAGCGTAGATACGAATGGCTACACCTTC
TRBV6-5	TRBD2	-	TRBJ2-5	CASILAGGETQYF	TGTGCCAGCATACTAGCGGGAGGGGAGACCCAGTACTTC
TRBV5-6	-	-	TRBJ2-7	CASSLVDTYEQYF	TGTGCCAGCAGCTTGGTGGACACCTACGAGCAGTACTTC
TRBV24-1	-	-	TRBJ2-6	CATGVSGANVLTF	TGTGCCACGGGGGTCTCTGGGGCCAACGTCCTGACTTTC
TRBV6-1	-	-	TRBJ1-3	CASSEAGSSGNTIYF	TGTGCCAGCAGTGAAGCGGGGAGCTCTGGAAACACCATATATTTT
TRBV2	TRBD1	-	TRBJ2-1	CASERQGADNEQFF	TGTGCCAGCGAAAGACAGGGGGCTGACAATGAGCAGTTCTTC
TRBV15	-	-	TRBJ2-2	CATSGDISGVAGELFF	TGTGCCACCAGCGGGGACATTTCAGGGGTGGCCGGGGAGCTGTTTTTT
TRBV27	-	-	TRBJ1-4	CASSPGGTGEKLFF	TGTGCCAGCAGTCCGGGCGGTACGGGTGAAAAACTGTTTTTT
TRBV3-1/TRBV3-2	-	-	TRBJ2-2	CASSLRSNTGELFF	TGTGCCAGCAGCCTCAGATCGAACACCGGGGAGCTGTTTTTT
TRBV18	-	few	TRBJ1-2	CASSPQGRNYGYTF	TGTGCCAGCTCACCACAGGGGAGGAACTATGGCTACACCTTC
TRBV19	TRBD2	-	TRBJ2-7	CASSLASGNYEQYF	TGTGCCAGTAGTCTGGCTAGCGGGAACTACGAGCAGTACTTC